Listed below are T cell receptor beta chains from one sample, sequenced in a study of patients and donors after allogeneic stem cell transplantation. Via MiXCR, TCRdb re-called the RT-PCR reads, giving one row per CDR3 protein. The sample yields about 150,000 distinct CDR3 sequences, 30% to 45% seen once. Material: blood, either unsorted or a sorted T cell fraction (not recorded which). These receptors originate from a human donor who was either an allogeneic HSCT recipient or a stem cell or donor lymphocyte infusion donor (not recorded which). It is not recorded whose cells these are; they may come from a transplant donor. Each CDR3 is given with its conserved first and last residue. Fields, in order: D gene, V gene, J gene, clone size, CDR3 protein, CDR3 DNA. A D gene is named only where the DNA matches it firmly. Clone size appears in some rows only: once, few, many, or a class for an expanded clone.

d_call: .; v_call: TRBV20-1; j_call: TRBJ1-4; clone_size: .; cdr3_aa: CSARDLGVSNEKLFF; cdr3_nt: TGCAGTGCTAGAGATCTCGGGGTCTCTAATGAAAAACTGTTTTTT
d_call: TRBD2; v_call: TRBV10-3; j_call: TRBJ2-3; clone_size: .; cdr3_aa: CAAWTSGSTDTQYF; cdr3_nt: TGTGCCGCCTGGACTAGCGGAAGCACAGATACGCAGTATTTT
d_call: .; v_call: TRBV10-3; j_call: TRBJ2-1; clone_size: .; cdr3_aa: CAISESVGLTGEQFF; cdr3_nt: TGTGCCATCAGTGAGTCGGTAGGACTCACGGGGGAGCAGTTCTTC
d_call: .; v_call: TRBV7-9; j_call: TRBJ2-1; clone_size: .; cdr3_aa: CASSFHVASEFF; cdr3_nt: TGTGCCAGCAGCTTTCACGTGGCCTCCGAGTTCTTC
d_call: .; v_call: TRBV5-1; j_call: TRBJ1-4; clone_size: few; cdr3_aa: CASSLERSTNEKLFF; cdr3_nt: TGCGCCAGCAGCTTGGAAAGGTCAACTAATGAAAAACTGTTTTTT
d_call: .; v_call: TRBV21-1; j_call: TRBJ1-4; clone_size: .; cdr3_aa: CASSKRGFEKLFF; cdr3_nt: TGTGCCAGCAGCAAACGGGGGTTTGAAAAACTGTTTTTT
d_call: .; v_call: TRBV4-1; j_call: TRBJ2-2; clone_size: few; cdr3_aa: CASSQGGTNTGELFF; cdr3_nt: TGCGCCAGCAGCCAAGGAGGAACGAACACCGGGGAGCTGTTTTTT
d_call: .; v_call: TRBV28; j_call: TRBJ2-2; clone_size: .; cdr3_aa: CASSKKTGGELFF; cdr3_nt: TGTGCCAGCAGTAAAAAAACGGGCGGGGAGCTGTTTTTT
d_call: .; v_call: TRBV15; j_call: TRBJ1-1; clone_size: few; cdr3_aa: CATSRASTEAFF; cdr3_nt: TGTGCCACCAGCAGAGCGAGCACTGAAGCTTTCTTT
d_call: .; v_call: TRBV9; j_call: TRBJ2-1; clone_size: few; cdr3_aa: CASSVGASSYNEQFF; cdr3_nt: TGTGCCAGCAGCGTAGGGGCGAGCTCCTACAATGAGCAGTTCTTC
d_call: .; v_call: TRBV29-1; j_call: TRBJ2-1; clone_size: .; cdr3_aa: CSPLLQSSYNEQFF; cdr3_nt: TGCAGCCCTCTTCTCCAGAGCTCCTACAATGAGCAGTTCTTC
d_call: .; v_call: TRBV12-3/TRBV12-4; j_call: TRBJ1-1; clone_size: few; cdr3_aa: CASSREWGEGNTEAFF; cdr3_nt: TGTGCCAGCAGTAGGGAGTGGGGGGAAGGAAACACTGAAGCTTTCTTT
d_call: .; v_call: TRBV27; j_call: TRBJ2-7; clone_size: few; cdr3_aa: CASAAGYIYEQYF; cdr3_nt: TGTGCCAGCGCAGCGGGTTATATCTACGAGCAGTACTTC
d_call: .; v_call: TRBV12-5; j_call: TRBJ2-1; clone_size: .; cdr3_aa: CASGLPGPYNEQFF; cdr3_nt: TGTGCTAGTGGTTTACCTGGGCCCTACAATGAGCAGTTCTTC
d_call: TRBD1; v_call: TRBV5-6; j_call: TRBJ1-1; clone_size: few; cdr3_aa: CASSRGQGAPEAFF; cdr3_nt: TGTGCCAGCAGCCGGGGGCAGGGGGCCCCTGAAGCTTTCTTT
d_call: .; v_call: TRBV6-2/TRBV6-3; j_call: TRBJ1-5; clone_size: .; cdr3_aa: CASSHRIDQPQHF; cdr3_nt: TGTGCCAGCAGCCACCGGATTGATCAGCCCCAGCATTTT
d_call: TRBD2; v_call: TRBV5-1; j_call: TRBJ2-7; clone_size: few; cdr3_aa: CASSWTSGYEQYF; cdr3_nt: TGCGCCAGCAGCTGGACTAGCGGCTACGAGCAGTACTTC
d_call: .; v_call: TRBV7-3; j_call: TRBJ1-2; clone_size: .; cdr3_aa: CASSVYGYTF; cdr3_nt: TGTGCCAGCAGCGTCTATGGCTACACCTTC
d_call: .; v_call: TRBV15; j_call: TRBJ1-2; clone_size: .; cdr3_aa: CATSRVGNYGYTF; cdr3_nt: TGTGCCACCAGCAGAGTTGGTAACTATGGCTACACCTTC
d_call: .; v_call: TRBV6-2/TRBV6-3; j_call: TRBJ1-6; clone_size: once; cdr3_aa: CASISDRDSPLHF; cdr3_nt: TGTGCCAGCATCTCAGATCGGGATTCACCCCTCCACTTT
d_call: TRBD1; v_call: TRBV20-1; j_call: TRBJ1-6; clone_size: few; cdr3_aa: CSARRGGRGPSPLHF; cdr3_nt: TGCAGTGCTAGAAGGGGGGGCAGGGGGCCCTCACCCCTCCACTTT
d_call: .; v_call: TRBV4-3; j_call: TRBJ1-4; clone_size: .; cdr3_aa: CASAITYDEKLFF; cdr3_nt: TGCGCCAGCGCAATCACGTACGATGAAAAACTGTTTTTT
d_call: TRBD2; v_call: TRBV7-2; j_call: TRBJ2-3; clone_size: few; cdr3_aa: CASSSQTGLAGAGDTQYF; cdr3_nt: TGTGCCAGCAGCTCTCAAACAGGACTAGCGGGGGCGGGAGATACGCAGTATTTT
d_call: TRBD2; v_call: TRBV6-5; j_call: TRBJ2-2; clone_size: few; cdr3_aa: CASSPGTSGGRNTGELFF; cdr3_nt: TGTGCCAGCAGCCCCGGGACTAGCGGGGGGCGGAACACCGGGGAGCTGTTTTTT
d_call: TRBD1; v_call: TRBV20-1; j_call: TRBJ1-4; clone_size: once; cdr3_aa: CTCSDRGTEKLFF; cdr3_nt: TGCACCTGCTCGGACAGGGGGACTGAAAAACTGTTTTTT
d_call: TRBD1; v_call: TRBV5-5; j_call: TRBJ1-2; clone_size: few; cdr3_aa: CASSLAPGQGGYGYTF; cdr3_nt: TGTGCCAGCAGCTTGGCCCCCGGACAGGGCGGCTATGGCTACACCTTC
d_call: .; v_call: TRBV12-3/TRBV12-4; j_call: TRBJ2-1; clone_size: few; cdr3_aa: CASRYRADNEQFF; cdr3_nt: TGTGCCAGCAGATACCGGGCTGACAATGAGCAGTTCTTC
d_call: TRBD2; v_call: TRBV5-1; j_call: TRBJ2-1; clone_size: .; cdr3_aa: CASRQTSGGAEQFF; cdr3_nt: TGCGCCAGCAGACAGACTAGCGGGGGGGCCGAGCAGTTCTTC
d_call: .; v_call: TRBV6-6; j_call: TRBJ2-3; clone_size: .; cdr3_aa: CASSYRVPSTDTQYF; cdr3_nt: TGTGCCAGCAGTTATAGGGTGCCTAGCACAGATACGCAGTATTTT
d_call: .; v_call: TRBV12-3/TRBV12-4; j_call: TRBJ1-1; clone_size: few; cdr3_aa: CASILNPRPKTEAFF; cdr3_nt: TGTGCCAGCATCCTAAACCCCAGGCCGAAGACTGAAGCTTTCTTT
d_call: TRBD2; v_call: TRBV12-3/TRBV12-4; j_call: TRBJ2-5; clone_size: .; cdr3_aa: CASSSGTSGGSGTQYF; cdr3_nt: TGTGCCAGCAGTTCCGGGACTAGCGGGGGTTCCGGGACCCAGTACTTC
d_call: .; v_call: TRBV20-1; j_call: TRBJ1-4; clone_size: many; cdr3_aa: CSASPNTEKLFF; cdr3_nt: TGCAGTGCTAGTCCGAACACAGAAAAACTGTTTTTT
d_call: TRBD2; v_call: TRBV27; j_call: TRBJ2-3; clone_size: .; cdr3_aa: CASRPLAGGPTDTQYF; cdr3_nt: TGTGCCAGCAGACCACTAGCGGGGGGCCCCACAGATACGCAGTATTTT
d_call: .; v_call: TRBV2; j_call: TRBJ2-1; clone_size: few; cdr3_aa: CASSPTMNEQFF; cdr3_nt: TGTGCCAGCAGCCCTACCATGAATGAGCAGTTCTTC
d_call: .; v_call: TRBV4-3; j_call: TRBJ2-1; clone_size: .; cdr3_aa: CASSQETNSFSYNEQFF; cdr3_nt: TGCGCCAGCAGCCAAGAGACAAACTCCTTCTCCTACAATGAGCAGTTCTTC
d_call: .; v_call: TRBV9; j_call: TRBJ2-1; clone_size: .; cdr3_aa: CASSAPAPGGKFF; cdr3_nt: TGTGCCAGCAGCGCCCCAGCCCCCGGGGGAAAGTTCTTC
d_call: .; v_call: TRBV12-3/TRBV12-4; j_call: TRBJ1-4; clone_size: few; cdr3_aa: CASSPLDSLATNEKLFF; cdr3_nt: TGTGCCAGCAGCCCCCTGGACAGCCTTGCAACTAATGAAAAACTGTTTTTT
d_call: .; v_call: TRBV11-2; j_call: TRBJ1-1; clone_size: few; cdr3_aa: CASSLEGVRTEAFF; cdr3_nt: TGTGCCAGCAGCTTAGAGGGGGTACGCACTGAAGCTTTCTTT
d_call: .; v_call: TRBV25-1; j_call: TRBJ1-2; clone_size: .; cdr3_aa: CASSEQNAPNTF; cdr3_nt: TGTGCCAGCAGTGAACAGAATGCCCCTAACACCTTC
d_call: .; v_call: TRBV4-3; j_call: TRBJ1-3; clone_size: .; cdr3_aa: CASSLLYEGAGNTIYF; cdr3_nt: TGCGCCAGCAGCCTCCTGTACGAAGGGGCAGGAAACACCATATATTTT
d_call: .; v_call: TRBV28; j_call: TRBJ1-4; clone_size: .; cdr3_aa: CASSLRRVQREKLFF; cdr3_nt: TGTGCCAGCAGTTTAAGGAGGGTTCAAAGGGAAAAACTGTTTTTT
d_call: .; v_call: TRBV4-3; j_call: TRBJ1-3; clone_size: .; cdr3_aa: CASSQEEGLFSGNTIYF; cdr3_nt: TGCGCCAGCAGCCAAGAAGAAGGCCTTTTCTCTGGAAACACCATATATTTT
d_call: TRBD2; v_call: TRBV25-1; j_call: TRBJ2-3; clone_size: .; cdr3_aa: CASSHRSGNTDTQYF; cdr3_nt: TGTGCCAGCAGTCACCGGAGCGGGAATACAGATACGCAGTATTTT
d_call: .; v_call: TRBV12-3/TRBV12-4; j_call: TRBJ2-3; clone_size: few; cdr3_aa: CASSLRPSTDTQYF; cdr3_nt: TGTGCCAGCAGTTTAAGGCCGAGCACAGATACGCAGTATTTT
d_call: .; v_call: TRBV7-6; j_call: TRBJ1-1; clone_size: many; cdr3_aa: CASSLGGGDTEAFF; cdr3_nt: TGTGCCAGCAGCTTGGGTGGAGGAGACACTGAAGCTTTCTTT
d_call: .; v_call: TRBV29-1; j_call: TRBJ1-1; clone_size: .; cdr3_aa: CSVYTGEGNTEAFF; cdr3_nt: TGCAGCGTTTATACTGGGGAAGGGAACACTGAAGCTTTCTTT
d_call: TRBD1; v_call: TRBV12-3/TRBV12-4; j_call: TRBJ1-2; clone_size: many; cdr3_aa: CASRRDRGNGYTF; cdr3_nt: TGTGCCAGCAGACGGGACAGGGGCAACGGCTACACCTTC
d_call: .; v_call: TRBV12-3/TRBV12-4; j_call: TRBJ1-4; clone_size: few; cdr3_aa: CASASLGEKLFF; cdr3_nt: TGTGCCAGCGCGTCCCTTGGTGAAAAACTGTTTTTT
d_call: .; v_call: TRBV7-2; j_call: TRBJ1-2; clone_size: few; cdr3_aa: CASSLETRPRRGYTF; cdr3_nt: TGTGCCAGCAGCTTAGAGACCAGACCGCGGAGGGGCTACACCTTC
d_call: .; v_call: TRBV12-3/TRBV12-4; j_call: TRBJ1-1; clone_size: .; cdr3_aa: CASSLRQGMNTEAFF; cdr3_nt: TGTGCCAGCAGTTTGCGGCAGGGAATGAACACTGAAGCTTTCTTT
d_call: .; v_call: TRBV4-3; j_call: TRBJ1-2; clone_size: .; cdr3_aa: CASSPLGQGLPYGYTF; cdr3_nt: TGCGCCAGCAGCCCCCTCGGGCAGGGATTACCCTATGGCTACACCTTC
d_call: .; v_call: TRBV4-2; j_call: TRBJ1-4; clone_size: .; cdr3_aa: CASSQDGWGESEKLFF; cdr3_nt: TGTGCCAGCAGCCAGGACGGCTGGGGCGAAAGTGAAAAACTGTTTTTT
d_call: TRBD2; v_call: TRBV20-1; j_call: TRBJ2-7; clone_size: .; cdr3_aa: CSASRASGGGNEQYF; cdr3_nt: TGCAGTGCTAGCCGGGCTAGCGGGGGGGGTAACGAGCAGTACTTC
d_call: .; v_call: TRBV7-9; j_call: TRBJ2-2; clone_size: .; cdr3_aa: CASSLSSANTGELFF; cdr3_nt: TGTGCCAGCAGCTTAAGCTCAGCGAACACCGGGGAGCTGTTTTTT
d_call: .; v_call: TRBV14; j_call: TRBJ1-6; clone_size: few; cdr3_aa: CASSLVVRGADPSSYNSPLHF; cdr3_nt: TGTGCCAGCAGCCTAGTGGTCAGGGGCGCAGACCCGAGCTCCTATAATTCACCCCTCCACTTT
d_call: .; v_call: TRBV20-1; j_call: TRBJ2-3; clone_size: .; cdr3_aa: CSALQSSAAQYF; cdr3_nt: TGCAGTGCCCTTCAGTCCTCGGCGGCGCAGTATTTT
d_call: .; v_call: TRBV24-1; j_call: TRBJ2-2; clone_size: .; cdr3_aa: CATSGTGPGDTGELFF; cdr3_nt: TGTGCCACCAGTGGAACCGGGCCAGGGGACACCGGGGAGCTGTTTTTT
d_call: .; v_call: TRBV6-5; j_call: TRBJ2-1; clone_size: few; cdr3_aa: CASSPPGRGPYNEQFF; cdr3_nt: TGTGCCAGCAGTCCGCCGGGACGGGGGCCCTACAATGAGCAGTTCTTC
d_call: TRBD1; v_call: TRBV12-3/TRBV12-4; j_call: TRBJ1-5; clone_size: few; cdr3_aa: CASSLALGTGGGYSNQPQHF; cdr3_nt: TGTGCCAGCAGTTTAGCGCTTGGGACAGGGGGTGGTTATAGCAATCAGCCCCAGCATTTT